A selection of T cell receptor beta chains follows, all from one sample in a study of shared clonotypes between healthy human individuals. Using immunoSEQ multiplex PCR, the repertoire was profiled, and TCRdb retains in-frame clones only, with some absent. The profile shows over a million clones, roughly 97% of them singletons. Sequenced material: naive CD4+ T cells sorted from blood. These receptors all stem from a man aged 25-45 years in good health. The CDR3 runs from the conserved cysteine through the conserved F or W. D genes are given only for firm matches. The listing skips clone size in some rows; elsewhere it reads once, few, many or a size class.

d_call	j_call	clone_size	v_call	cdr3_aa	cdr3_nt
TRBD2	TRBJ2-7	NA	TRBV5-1	CASKRLYGRDDEQYF	TGCGCCAGTAAACGTCTCTATGGGAGGGACGACGAGCAGTACTTC
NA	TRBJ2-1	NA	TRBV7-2	CASLARNEQFF	TGTGCCAGCTTAGCACGCAATGAGCAGTTCTTC
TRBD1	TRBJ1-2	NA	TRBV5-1	CASSVDRVNYGYTF	TGCGCCAGCAGCGTGGACAGGGTCAACTATGGCTACACCTTC
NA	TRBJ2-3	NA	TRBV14	CASTQTRADTQYF	TGTGCCAGCACCCAGACCCGGGCAGATACGCAGTATTTT
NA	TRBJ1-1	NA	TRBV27	CASRSFTEAFF	TGTGCCAGCAGATCCTTTACTGAAGCTTTCTTT
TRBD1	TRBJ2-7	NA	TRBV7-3	CASSSGGDEQYF	TGTGCCAGCAGCTCAGGGGGCGACGAGCAGTACTTC
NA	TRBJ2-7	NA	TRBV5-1	CASSLGISYEQYF	TGCGCCAGCAGTTTGGGCATCTCCTACGAGCAGTACTTC
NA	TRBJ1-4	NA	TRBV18	CASSPPHHPSEKLFF	TGTGCCAGCTCACCTCCACACCATCCAAGTGAAAAACTGTTTTTT
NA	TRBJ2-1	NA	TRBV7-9	CASSFSSNEQFF	TGTGCCAGCAGCTTTTCATCAAATGAGCAGTTCTTC
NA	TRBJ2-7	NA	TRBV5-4	CASSLVDRTDYEQYF	TGTGCCAGCAGCTTGGTGGATAGGACAGACTACGAGCAGTACTTC
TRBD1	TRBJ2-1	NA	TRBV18	CASSSDRGGEQFF	TGTGCCAGCTCATCGGACAGGGGCGGAGAGCAGTTCTTC
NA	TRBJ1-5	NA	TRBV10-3	CASSPLSAQGRQPQHF	TGTGCCAGCAGTCCATTGAGCGCCCAGGGCAGGCAGCCCCAGCATTTT
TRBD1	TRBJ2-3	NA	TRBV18	CASSPPRAQGADTQYF	TGTGCCAGCTCACCACCAAGGGCTCAGGGGGCAGATACGCAGTATTTT
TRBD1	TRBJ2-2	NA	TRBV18	CASSPLTHRGTGELFF	TGTGCCAGCTCACCACTAACCCACAGGGGCACCGGGGAGCTGTTTTTT
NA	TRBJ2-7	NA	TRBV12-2	CASRLVEVWRDNYEQYF	TGTGCAAGTCGCTTAGTGGAGGTTTGGCGGGACAACTACGAGCAGTACTTC
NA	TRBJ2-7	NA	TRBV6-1	CASSEGEVSSYEQYF	TGTGCCAGCAGTGAAGGGGAGGTATCCTCCTACGAGCAGTACTTC
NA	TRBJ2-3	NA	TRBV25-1	CASSGLVSTDTQYF	TGTGCCAGCAGTGGTTTAGTTAGCACAGATACGCAGTATTTT
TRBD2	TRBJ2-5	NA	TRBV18	CASSPFLAGVYQETQYF	TGTGCCAGCTCACCTTTTCTAGCGGGGGTGTACCAAGAGACCCAGTACTTC
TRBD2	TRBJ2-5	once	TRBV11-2	CASSPTSGVETQYF	TGTGCCAGCAGCCCGACTAGCGGGGTAGAGACCCAGTACTTC
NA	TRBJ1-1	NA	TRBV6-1	CASRGSRAGEAFF	TGTGCCAGCAGGGGGTCACGGGCAGGTGAAGCTTTCTTT
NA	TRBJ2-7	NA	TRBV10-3	CAISHRTGSGYEQYF	TGTGCCATCTCCCATCGGACCGGGAGTGGGTACGAGCAGTACTTC
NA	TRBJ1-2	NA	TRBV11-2	CASSLGLRGYPNYGYTF	TGTGCCAGCAGCTTGGGTTTGAGGGGCTACCCTAACTATGGCTACACCTTC
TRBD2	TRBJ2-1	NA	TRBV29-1	CSVEVRPSGKGGEQFF	TGCAGCGTTGAAGTTAGACCTAGCGGGAAAGGGGGTGAGCAGTTCTTC
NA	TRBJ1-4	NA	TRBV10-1	CASSESGLYEKLFF	TGCGCCAGCAGTGAGTCAGGTCTGTATGAAAAACTGTTTTTT
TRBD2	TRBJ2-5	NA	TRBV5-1	CASSLSRLAVQETQYF	TGCGCCAGCAGCTTGTCGCGACTAGCGGTCCAAGAGACCCAGTACTTC
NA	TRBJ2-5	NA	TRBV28	CASKIAGAGREETQYF	TGTGCCAGCAAAATAGCCGGGGCGGGACGGGAGGAGACCCAGTACTTC
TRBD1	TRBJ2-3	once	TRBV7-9	CASSYRQGSDTQYF	TGTGCCAGCAGCTATCGACAGGGCTCAGATACGCAGTATTTT
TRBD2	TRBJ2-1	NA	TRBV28	CASSPRLAGVHEQFF	TGTGCCAGCAGCCCTCGACTAGCGGGAGTTCATGAGCAGTTCTTC
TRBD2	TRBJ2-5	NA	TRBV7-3	CASSRLAGATQETQYF	TGTGCCAGCAGCCGGCTAGCGGGAGCAACCCAAGAGACCCAGTACTTC
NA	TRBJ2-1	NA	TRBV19	CASSSPAYEQFF	TGTGCCAGTAGCAGTCCGGCCTATGAGCAGTTCTTC
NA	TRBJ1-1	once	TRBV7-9	CASSQGKGVGTEAFF	TGTGCCAGCAGCCAAGGTAAGGGGGTGGGTACTGAAGCTTTCTTT
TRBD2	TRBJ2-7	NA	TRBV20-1	CSASGGGEQYF	TGCAGTGCTAGCGGGGGGGGCGAGCAGTACTTC
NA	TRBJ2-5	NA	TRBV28	CASSSYRRGSGTQYF	TGTGCCAGCAGCTCTTACCGTCGAGGGTCCGGGACCCAGTACTTC
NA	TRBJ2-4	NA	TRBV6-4	CASSEARGNIQYF	TGTGCCAGCAGTGAGGCCCGAGGAAACATTCAGTACTTC
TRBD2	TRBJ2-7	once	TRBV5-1	CASSLVGPRAGDYEQYF	TGCGCCAGCAGCTTGGTGGGGCCCCGTGCGGGAGACTACGAGCAGTACTTC
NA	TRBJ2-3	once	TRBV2	CASSDRTGTGLTDTQYF	TGTGCCAGCAGTGATCGTACCGGGACCGGACTAACAGATACGCAGTATTTT
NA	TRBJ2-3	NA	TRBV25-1	CASSEGGIGTDTQYF	TGTGCCAGCAGTGAGGGGGGTATTGGCACAGATACGCAGTATTTT
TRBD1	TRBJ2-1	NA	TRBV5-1	CASSLGWGQGTLNEQFF	TGCGCCAGCAGCTTGGGGTGGGGACAGGGTACCCTCAATGAGCAGTTCTTC
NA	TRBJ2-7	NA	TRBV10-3	CAISEPQGTYEQYF	TGTGCCATCAGTGAGCCACAGGGTACCTACGAGCAGTACTTC
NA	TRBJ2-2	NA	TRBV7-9	CASSLGRSANTGELFF	TGTGCCAGCAGCTTAGGGCGGAGCGCGAACACCGGGGAGCTGTTTTTT
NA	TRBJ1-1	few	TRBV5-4	CASRSLMNTEAFF	TGTGCCAGCAGATCTCTAATGAACACTGAAGCTTTCTTT
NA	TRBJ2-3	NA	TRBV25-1	CASESWGPSTDTQYF	TGTGCCAGCGAAAGCTGGGGACCTAGCACAGATACGCAGTATTTT
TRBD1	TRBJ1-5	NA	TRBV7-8	CASTFSRDRGSNQPQHF	TGTGCCAGCACCTTTAGCCGGGACAGGGGTTCCAATCAGCCCCAGCATTTT